This TCR beta chain was sequenced during a study of blood T cell repertoires in COVID-19. The overall study: Samples of COVID-19 (acute and convalescent) were obtained from the United States, Italy and Spain.

Trimming left V 7 bases short and J 4 bases short, with 18 bases between. The CDR3 has 15 residues. Germline V gene lookup returns CDR1 MNHEY and CDR2 SVGAGI. Original methodology: Nucleated cell number was recorded as an estimate derived from reference gene primer amplification. Some clones are missing from TCRdb's copy, which holds only in-frame ones; the method was immunoSEQ multiplex PCR. For V, J and clone size, that table is used; D and trimming come from the DNA. The data hold some 70,000 clones, with around 67% observed a single time. This clonotype originated in a man aged 60 to 75 with acute or convalescent COVID-19. V and J are TRBV6-5 and TRBJ2-3, with a tentative D call TRBD2 (6 bases). Sequenced material: peripheral blood. The CDR3 reads CASTISFGGADTQYF. CDR3 DNA sequence: TGTGCCAGCACCATCTCCTTCGGGGGTGCAGATACGCAGTATTTT.